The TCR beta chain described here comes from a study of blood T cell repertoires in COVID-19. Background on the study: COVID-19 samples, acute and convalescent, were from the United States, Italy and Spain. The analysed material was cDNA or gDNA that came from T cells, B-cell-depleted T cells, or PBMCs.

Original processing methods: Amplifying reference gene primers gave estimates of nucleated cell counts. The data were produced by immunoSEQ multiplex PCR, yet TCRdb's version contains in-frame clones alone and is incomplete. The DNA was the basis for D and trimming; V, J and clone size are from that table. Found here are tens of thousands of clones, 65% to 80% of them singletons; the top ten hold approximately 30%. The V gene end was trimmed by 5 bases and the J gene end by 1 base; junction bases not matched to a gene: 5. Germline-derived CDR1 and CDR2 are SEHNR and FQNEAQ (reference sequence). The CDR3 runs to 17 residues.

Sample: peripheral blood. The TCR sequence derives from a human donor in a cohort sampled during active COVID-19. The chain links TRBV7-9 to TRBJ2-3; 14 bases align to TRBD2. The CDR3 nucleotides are TGTGCCAGCAGCGCGGGACTAGCGGGAGTGCGCACAGATACGCAGTATTTT. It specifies CASSAGLAGVRTDTQYF.